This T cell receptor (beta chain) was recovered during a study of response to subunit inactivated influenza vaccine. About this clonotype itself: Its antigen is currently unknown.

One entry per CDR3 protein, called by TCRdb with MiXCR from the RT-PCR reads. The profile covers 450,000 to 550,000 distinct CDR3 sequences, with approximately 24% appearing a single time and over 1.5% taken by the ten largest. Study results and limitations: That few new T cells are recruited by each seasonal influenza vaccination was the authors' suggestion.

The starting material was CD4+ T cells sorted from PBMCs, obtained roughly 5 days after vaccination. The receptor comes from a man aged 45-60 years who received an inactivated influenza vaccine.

The DNA of the CDR3 is TGTGCCAGCAGCTTAGTTGGGACAGGGGTAGAAAAACTGTTTTTT. This encodes CASSLVGTGVEKLFF. This sequence joins TRBV7-2 and TRBJ1-4; 10 positions agree with TRBD1. V shed 1 base and J 8 bases; nucleotides not matched to a gene: 4. The CDR3 runs 15 residues. The germline CDR1 and CDR2 sequences are SGHTA and FQGNSA.